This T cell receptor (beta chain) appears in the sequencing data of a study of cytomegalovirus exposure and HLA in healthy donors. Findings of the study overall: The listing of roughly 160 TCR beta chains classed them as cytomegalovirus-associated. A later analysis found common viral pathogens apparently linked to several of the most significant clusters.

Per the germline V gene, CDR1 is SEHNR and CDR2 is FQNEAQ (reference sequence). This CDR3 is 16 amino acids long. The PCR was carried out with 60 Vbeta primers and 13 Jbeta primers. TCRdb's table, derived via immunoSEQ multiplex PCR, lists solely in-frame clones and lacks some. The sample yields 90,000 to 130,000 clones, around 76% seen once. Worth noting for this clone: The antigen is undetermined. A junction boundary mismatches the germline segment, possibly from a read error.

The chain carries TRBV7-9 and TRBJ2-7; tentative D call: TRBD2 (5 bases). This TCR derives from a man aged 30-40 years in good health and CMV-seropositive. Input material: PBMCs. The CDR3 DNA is TGTTCCAGCAGCCCAGACGAGGGATTAAGCTCCTACGAGCAGTACTTC. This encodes CSSSPDEGLSSYEQYF.